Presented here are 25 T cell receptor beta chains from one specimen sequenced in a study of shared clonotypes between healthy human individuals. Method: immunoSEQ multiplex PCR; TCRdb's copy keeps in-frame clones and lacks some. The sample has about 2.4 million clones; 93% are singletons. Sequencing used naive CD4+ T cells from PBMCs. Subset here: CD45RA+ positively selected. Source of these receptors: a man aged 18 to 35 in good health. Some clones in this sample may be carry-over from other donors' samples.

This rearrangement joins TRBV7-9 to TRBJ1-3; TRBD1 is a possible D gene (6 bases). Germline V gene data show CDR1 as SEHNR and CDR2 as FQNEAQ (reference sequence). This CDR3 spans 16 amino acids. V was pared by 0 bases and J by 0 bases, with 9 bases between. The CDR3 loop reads CASSLAGGSSGNTIYF. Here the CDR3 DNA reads TGTGCCAGCAGCTTAGCGGGGGGCTCCTCTGGAAACACCATATATTTT. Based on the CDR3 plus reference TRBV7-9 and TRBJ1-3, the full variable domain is DTGVSQNPRHKITKRGQNVTFRCDPISEHNRLYWYRQTLGQGPEFLTYFQNEAQLEKSRLLSDRFSAERPKGSFSTLEIQRTEQGDSAMYLCASSLAGGSSGNTIYFGEGSWLTVV.

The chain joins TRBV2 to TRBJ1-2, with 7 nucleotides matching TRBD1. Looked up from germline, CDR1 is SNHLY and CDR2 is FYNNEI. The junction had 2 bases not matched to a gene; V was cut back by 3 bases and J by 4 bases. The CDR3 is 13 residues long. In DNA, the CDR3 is TGTGCCAGCAGTGATAGGACAGGCTATGGCTACACCTTC. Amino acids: CASSDRTGYGYTF.

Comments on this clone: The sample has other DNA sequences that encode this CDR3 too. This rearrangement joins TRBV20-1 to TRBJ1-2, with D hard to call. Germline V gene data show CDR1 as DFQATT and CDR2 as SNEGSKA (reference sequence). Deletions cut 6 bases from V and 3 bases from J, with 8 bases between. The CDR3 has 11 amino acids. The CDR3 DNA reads TGCAGTGCCCGGGATTACTATGGCTACACCTTC. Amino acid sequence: CSARDYYGYTF.

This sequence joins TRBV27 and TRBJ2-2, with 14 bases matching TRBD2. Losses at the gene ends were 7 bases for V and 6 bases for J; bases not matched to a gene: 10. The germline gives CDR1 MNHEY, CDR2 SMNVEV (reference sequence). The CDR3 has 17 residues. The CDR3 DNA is TGTGCCAGCATTCTACGACCGGGACTAGCGGGAGCCGGGGAGCTGTTTTTT. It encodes CASILRPGLAGAGELFF.

CDR3 nucleotide sequence: TGCGCCAGCAGCGTACGGACGGATACCTACGAGCAGTACTTC. This codes for CASSVRTDTYEQYF. The chain joins TRBV5-1 to TRBJ2-7; D gene uncertain. V gave up 4 bases and J gave up 2 bases, with 13 bases separating them. In germline, CDR1 is SGHRS, CDR2 YFSETQ. The length of the CDR3 is 14 residues.

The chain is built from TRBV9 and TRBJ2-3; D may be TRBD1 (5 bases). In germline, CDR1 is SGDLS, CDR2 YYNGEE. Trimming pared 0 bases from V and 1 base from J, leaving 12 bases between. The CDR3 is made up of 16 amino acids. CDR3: CASSVVVTGGTDTQYF. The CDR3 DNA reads TGTGCCAGCAGCGTAGTCGTTACAGGAGGCACAGATACGCAGTATTTT.

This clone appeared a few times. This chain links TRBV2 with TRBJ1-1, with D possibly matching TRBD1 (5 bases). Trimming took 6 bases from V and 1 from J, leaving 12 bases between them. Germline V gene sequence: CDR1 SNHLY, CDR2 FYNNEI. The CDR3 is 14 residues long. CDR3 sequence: CASRPGQSNTEAFF. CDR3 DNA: TGTGCCAGCAGACCCGGACAATCGAACACTGAAGCTTTCTTT.

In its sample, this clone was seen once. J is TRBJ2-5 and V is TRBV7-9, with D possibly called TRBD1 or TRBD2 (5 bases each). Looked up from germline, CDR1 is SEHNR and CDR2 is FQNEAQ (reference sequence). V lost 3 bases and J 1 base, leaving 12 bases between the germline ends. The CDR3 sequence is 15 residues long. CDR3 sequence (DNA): TGTGCCAGCAGCTTCCCCCAGGGAGCCCAAGAGACCCAGTACTTC. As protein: CASSFPQGAQETQYF.

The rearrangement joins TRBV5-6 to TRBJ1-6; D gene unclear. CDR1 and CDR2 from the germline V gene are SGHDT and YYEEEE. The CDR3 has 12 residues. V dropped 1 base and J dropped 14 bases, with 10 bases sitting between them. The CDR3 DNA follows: TGTGCCAGCAGCTTGATCGCGGGAACCCTCCACTTT. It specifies CASSLIAGTLHF.

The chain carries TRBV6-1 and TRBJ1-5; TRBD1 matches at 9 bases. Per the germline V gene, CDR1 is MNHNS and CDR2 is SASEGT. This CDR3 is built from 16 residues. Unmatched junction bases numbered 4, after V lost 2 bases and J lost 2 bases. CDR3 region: CASSERDRAGNQPQHF. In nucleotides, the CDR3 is TGTGCCAGCAGTGAAAGGGACAGGGCGGGCAATCAGCCCCAGCATTTT.

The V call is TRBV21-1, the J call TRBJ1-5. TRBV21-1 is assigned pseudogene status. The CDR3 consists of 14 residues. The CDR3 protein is CASSLGRIDQPQHF. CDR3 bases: TGTGCCAGCAGTCTGGGACGGATAGATCAGCCCCAGCATTTT.

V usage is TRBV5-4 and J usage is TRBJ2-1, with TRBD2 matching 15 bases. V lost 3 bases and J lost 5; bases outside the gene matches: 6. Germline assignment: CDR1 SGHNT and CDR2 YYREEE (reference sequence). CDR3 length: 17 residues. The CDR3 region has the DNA TGTGCCAGCAGCTCCGGACTAGCGGGAGGGCAGGACAATGAGCAGTTCTTC. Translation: CASSSGLAGGQDNEQFF. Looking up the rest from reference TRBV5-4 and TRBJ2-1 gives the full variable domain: ETGVTQSPTHLIKTRGQQVTLRCSSQSGHNTVSWYQQALGQGPQFIFQYYREEENGRGNFPPRFSGLQFPNYSSELNVNALELDDSALYLCASSSGLAGGQDNEQFFGPGTRLTVL.

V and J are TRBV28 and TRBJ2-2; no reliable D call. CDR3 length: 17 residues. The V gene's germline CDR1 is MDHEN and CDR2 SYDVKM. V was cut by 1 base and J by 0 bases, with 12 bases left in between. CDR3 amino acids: CASSLFGPAPNTGELFF. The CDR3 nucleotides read TGTGCCAGCAGTTTATTTGGCCCAGCCCCGAACACCGGGGAGCTGTTTTTT.

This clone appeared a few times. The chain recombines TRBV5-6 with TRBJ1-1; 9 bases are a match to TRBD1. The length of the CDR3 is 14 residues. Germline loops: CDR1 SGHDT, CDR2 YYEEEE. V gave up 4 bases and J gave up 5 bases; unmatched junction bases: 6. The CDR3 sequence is CASSEGQGGTEAFF. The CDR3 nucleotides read TGTGCCAGCAGCGAGGGACAGGGAGGTACTGAAGCTTTCTTT. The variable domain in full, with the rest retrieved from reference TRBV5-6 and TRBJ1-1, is DAGVTQSPTHLIKTRGQQVTLRCSPKSGHDTVSWYQQALGQGPQFIFQYYEEEERQRGNFPDRFSGHQFPNYSSELNVNALLLGDSALYLCASSEGQGGTEAFFGQGTRLTVV.

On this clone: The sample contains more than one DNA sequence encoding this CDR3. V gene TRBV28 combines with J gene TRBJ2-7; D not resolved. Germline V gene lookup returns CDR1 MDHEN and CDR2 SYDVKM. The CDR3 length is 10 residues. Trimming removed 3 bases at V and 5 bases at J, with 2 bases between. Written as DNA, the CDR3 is TGTGCCAGCAGTTTCAACGAGCAGTACTTC. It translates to CASSFNEQYF. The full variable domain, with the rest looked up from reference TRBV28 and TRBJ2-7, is DVKVTQSSRYLVKRTGEKVFLECVQDMDHENMFWYRQDPGLGLRLIYFSYDVKMKEKGDIPEGYSVSREKKERFSLILESASTNQTSMYLCASSFNEQYFGPGTRLTVT.

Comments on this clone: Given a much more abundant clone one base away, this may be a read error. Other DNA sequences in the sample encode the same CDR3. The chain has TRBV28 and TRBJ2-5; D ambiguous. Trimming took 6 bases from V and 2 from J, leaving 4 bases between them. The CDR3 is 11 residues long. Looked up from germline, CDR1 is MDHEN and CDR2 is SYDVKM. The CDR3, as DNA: TGTGCCAGCAGCTTACAAGAGACCCAGTACTTC. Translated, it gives CASSLQETQYF.

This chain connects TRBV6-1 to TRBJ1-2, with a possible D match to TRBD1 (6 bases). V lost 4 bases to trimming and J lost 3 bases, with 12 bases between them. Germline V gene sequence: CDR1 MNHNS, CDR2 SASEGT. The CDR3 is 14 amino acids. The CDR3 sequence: CASSVAGVDYGYTF. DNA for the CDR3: TGTGCCAGCAGTGTGGCAGGGGTAGACTATGGCTACACCTTC.

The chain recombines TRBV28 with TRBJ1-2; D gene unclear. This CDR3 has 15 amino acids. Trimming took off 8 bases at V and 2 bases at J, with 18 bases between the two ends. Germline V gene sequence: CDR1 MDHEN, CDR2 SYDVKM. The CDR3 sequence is CASLTGSAENYGYTF. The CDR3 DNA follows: TGTGCCAGCCTGACCGGATCAGCGGAAAACTATGGCTACACCTTC.

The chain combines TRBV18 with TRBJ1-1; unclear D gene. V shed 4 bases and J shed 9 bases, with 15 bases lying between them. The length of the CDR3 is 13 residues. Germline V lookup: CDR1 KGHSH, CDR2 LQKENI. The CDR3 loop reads CASSRKVDGQAFF. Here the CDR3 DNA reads TGTGCCAGCTCACGTAAGGTGGACGGTCAAGCTTTCTTT.

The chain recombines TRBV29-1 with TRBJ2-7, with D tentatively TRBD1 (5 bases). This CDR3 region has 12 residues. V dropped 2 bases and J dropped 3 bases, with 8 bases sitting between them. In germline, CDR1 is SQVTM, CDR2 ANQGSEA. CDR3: CSVESQGYEQYF. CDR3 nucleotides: TGCAGCGTTGAAAGCCAGGGCTACGAGCAGTACTTC.

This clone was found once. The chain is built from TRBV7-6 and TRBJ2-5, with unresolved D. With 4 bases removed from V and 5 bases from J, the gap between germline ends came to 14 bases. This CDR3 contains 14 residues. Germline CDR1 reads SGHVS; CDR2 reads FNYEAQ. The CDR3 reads CASSYGVAGETQYF. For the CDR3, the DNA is TGTGCCAGCAGCTATGGGGTAGCCGGGGAGACCCAGTACTTC.

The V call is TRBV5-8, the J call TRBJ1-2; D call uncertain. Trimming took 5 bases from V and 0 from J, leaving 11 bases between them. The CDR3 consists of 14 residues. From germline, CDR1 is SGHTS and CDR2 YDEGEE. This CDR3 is CASSFSPTNYGYTF. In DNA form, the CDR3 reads TGTGCCAGCAGTTTCTCCCCTACTAACTATGGCTACACCTTC.

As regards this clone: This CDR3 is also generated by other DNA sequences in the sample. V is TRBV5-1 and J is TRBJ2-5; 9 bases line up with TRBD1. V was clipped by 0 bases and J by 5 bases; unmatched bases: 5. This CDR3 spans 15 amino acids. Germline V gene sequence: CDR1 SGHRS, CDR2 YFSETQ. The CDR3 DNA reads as TGCGCCAGCAGCTTGGAGGGACAGGGCGGCGAGACCCAGTACTTC. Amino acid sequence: CASSLEGQGGETQYF.

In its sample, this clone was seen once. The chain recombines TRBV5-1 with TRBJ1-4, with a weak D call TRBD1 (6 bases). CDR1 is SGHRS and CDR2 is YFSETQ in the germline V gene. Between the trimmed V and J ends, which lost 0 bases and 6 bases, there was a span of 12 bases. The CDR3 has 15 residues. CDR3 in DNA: TGCGCCAGCAGCTTGGTGGGGCCAGGGGATGAAAAACTGTTTTTT. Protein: CASSLVGPGDEKLFF.

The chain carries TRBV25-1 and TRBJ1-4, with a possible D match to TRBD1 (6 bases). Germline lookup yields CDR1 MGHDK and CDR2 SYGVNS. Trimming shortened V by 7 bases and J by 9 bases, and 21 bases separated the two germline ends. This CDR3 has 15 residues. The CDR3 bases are TGTGCCAGCATCAGATCGGGACCGAGGGACAAAAAACTGTTTTTT. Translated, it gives CASIRSGPRDKKLFF.